This T cell receptor (beta chain) was sequenced during a study of blood T cells in healthy people across ages. A second roughly 7 to 12 cycle PCR used barcoded and J-beta primers. MiXCR was run by TCRdb on the 5' RACE reads, yielding one entry per CDR3 protein. The sample has more than 800,000 distinct CDR3 sequences; more than 35% are singletons. V lost 4 bases, J lost 0 bases, and 9 bases stayed unmatched. CDR3 length: 16 residues. From germline, CDR1 is MDHEN and CDR2 SYDVKM. The count of this clonotype is one. Its antigen is not known. Study-wide points: Estimates of total diversity, which came from one million sequenced T cells, were considered to be underestimates. The study found more naive CD4+ cells and higher diversity in long-lived than aged donors.

Sequenced material: blood. V usage is TRBV28 and J usage is TRBJ2-7, with 7 bases lining up with TRBD1. The clonotype was recovered from a woman aged 55-75 years in good health. The CDR3 nucleotides read TGTGCCAGCAGTTCCTATCCCGGGACAGTCTCCTACGAGCAGTACTTC. Its translation is CASSSYPGTVSYEQYF.